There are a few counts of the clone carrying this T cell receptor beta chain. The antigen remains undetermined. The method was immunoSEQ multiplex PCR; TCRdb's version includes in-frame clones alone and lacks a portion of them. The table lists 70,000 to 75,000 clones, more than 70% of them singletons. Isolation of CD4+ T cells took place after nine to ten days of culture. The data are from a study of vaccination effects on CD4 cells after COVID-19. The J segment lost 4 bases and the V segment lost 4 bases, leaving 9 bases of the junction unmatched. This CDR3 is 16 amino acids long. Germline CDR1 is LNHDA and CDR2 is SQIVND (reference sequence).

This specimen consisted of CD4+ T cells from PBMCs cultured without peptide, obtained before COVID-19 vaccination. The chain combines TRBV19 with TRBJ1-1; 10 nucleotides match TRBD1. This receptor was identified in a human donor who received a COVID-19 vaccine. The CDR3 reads CASSRQGAKSGTEAFF. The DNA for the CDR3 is TGTGCCAGTAGTAGACAGGGGGCGAAGAGTGGCACTGAAGCTTTCTTT.